Listed below are T cell receptor beta chains from one sample, sequenced in a study of blood T cells in healthy people across ages. TCRdb re-called the 5' RACE reads through MiXCR, storing one row per CDR3 protein. The table records about 680,000 distinct CDR3 sequences, 45% to 50% of them present only once. Source material: blood. All receptors come from a woman aged 60-75 years in good health. Both conserved end residues are part of each CDR3. The D gene is left open where the match is weak. Not every row has a clone size; where given, it reads once, few, many or a size class.

J	D	V	size	CDR3	DNA
TRBJ1-1	TRBD1	TRBV7-2	NA	CASSLRHRGQTTEAFF	TGTGCCAGCAGCCTTCGGCACAGGGGACAAACGACTGAAGCTTTCTTT
TRBJ1-2	NA	TRBV5-1	NA	CASSLNPGLLGYTF	TGCGCCAGCAGCTTGAATCCAGGGCTACTAGGCTACACCTTC
TRBJ2-1	TRBD2	TRBV6-2/TRBV6-3	NA	CASSYFAGDIDEQFF	TGTGCCAGCAGTTACTTCGCGGGAGACATCGATGAGCAGTTCTTC
TRBJ1-1	NA	TRBV29-1	few	CSVGEGRGEAFF	TGCAGCGTTGGAGAGGGGCGGGGAGAAGCTTTCTTT
TRBJ2-3	NA	TRBV25-1	NA	CASSESVGADTRYF	TGTGCCAGCAGTGAATCAGTCGGCGCAGATACGCGGTATTTT
TRBJ2-1	TRBD2	TRBV5-1	few	CASSPALLAGNNEQFF	TGCGCCAGCAGCCCGGCTCTACTAGCGGGAAACAATGAGCAGTTCTTC
TRBJ2-3	NA	TRBV4-1	many	CASSQGGRVIDTQYF	TGCGCCAGCAGCCAAGGCGGCAGGGTGATAGATACGCAGTATTTT
TRBJ2-4	TRBD2	TRBV9	NA	CASSVLAGGGAKNIQYF	TGTGCCAGCAGCGTACTAGCGGGAGGTGGGGCCAAAAACATTCAGTACTTC
TRBJ1-1	TRBD1	TRBV6-2/TRBV6-3	once	CASIPSRAGGTEAFF	TGTGCCAGCATCCCGAGCCGGGCAGGGGGAACTGAAGCTTTCTTT
TRBJ2-7	NA	TRBV7-2	NA	CASSLRLGGQRGSYEQYF	TGTGCCAGCAGCTTAAGGTTGGGCGGGCAGAGGGGGTCCTACGAGCAGTACTTC
TRBJ2-7	NA	TRBV4-3	many	CASSQVRGVGPSEQYF	TGCGCCAGCAGCCAAGTTAGGGGAGTTGGTCCTAGTGAGCAGTACTTC
TRBJ2-1	TRBD2	TRBV15	once	CATSRDLAGGNEQFF	TGTGCCACCAGCAGAGATCTAGCGGGAGGGAATGAGCAGTTCTTC
TRBJ1-1	NA	TRBV7-2	NA	CASIPAAKNTEAFF	TGTGCCAGCATACCTGCTGCCAAGAACACTGAAGCTTTCTTT
TRBJ2-3	TRBD2	TRBV24-1	NA	CATSDARVWVAGGDTQYF	TGTGCCACCAGCGATGCTCGAGTCTGGGTAGCGGGTGGTGATACGCAGTATTTT
TRBJ2-1	TRBD2	TRBV20-1	NA	CSATGTSGGTYNEQFF	TGCAGTGCTACCGGGACTAGCGGGGGGACCTACAATGAGCAGTTCTTC
TRBJ2-1	TRBD2	TRBV20-1	few	CSARLAVRINEQFF	TGCAGTGCTAGGCTAGCGGTTCGGATCAATGAGCAGTTCTTC
TRBJ2-3	TRBD1	TRBV24-1	many	CATSDLGGTGNTDTQYF	TGTGCCACCAGTGATTTGGGCGGGACAGGAAACACAGATACGCAGTATTTT
TRBJ2-5	TRBD2	TRBV7-2	once	CASSLSGLAGGISYNEQYF	TGTGCCAGCAGCTTATCGGGACTAGCGGGAGGCATCTCCTACAATGAGCAGTACTTC
TRBJ2-3	TRBD2	TRBV28	NA	CASSSRGSGGTDTQYF	TGTGCCAGCAGTTCCCGGGGTAGCGGGGGCACAGATACGCAGTATTTT
TRBJ2-1	NA	TRBV5-1	few	CASSLDGTAVDEQFF	TGCGCCAGCAGCTTGGATGGTACTGCGGTTGATGAGCAGTTCTTC
TRBJ1-1	TRBD1	TRBV11-1	NA	CASSLRPGQRTEAFF	TGTGCCAGCAGCCTCCGACCGGGACAGCGAACTGAAGCTTTCTTT
TRBJ2-3	NA	TRBV6-2/TRBV6-3	NA	CASSHQKGADTQYF	TGTGCCAGCAGCCATCAGAAAGGAGCAGATACGCAGTATTTT
TRBJ2-5	NA	TRBV5-1	few	CASSLGDPGGETQYF	TGCGCCAGCAGCTTGGGCGACCCGGGTGGGGAGACCCAGTACTTC
TRBJ1-2	NA	TRBV15	NA	CATKLIKGSNYGYTF	TGTGCCACAAAGCTTATCAAGGGATCTAACTATGGCTACACCTTC
TRBJ2-5	TRBD2	TRBV20-1	NA	CSARNGREGQETQYF	TGCAGTGCTAGGAACGGGCGGGAGGGCCAGGAGACCCAGTACTTC
TRBJ2-1	TRBD2	TRBV5-1	NA	CASHKMEVGLAGNEQFF	TGCGCCAGCCACAAAATGGAAGTGGGACTAGCGGGAAATGAGCAGTTCTTC
TRBJ2-7	TRBD1	TRBV9	few	CASSVGLGGQGYEQYF	TGTGCCAGCAGCGTAGGTCTTGGGGGACAGGGCTACGAGCAGTACTTC
TRBJ2-7	NA	TRBV7-2	few	CASSLAGKTTYEQYF	TGTGCCAGCAGCTTAGCTGGCAAGACGACCTACGAGCAGTACTTC
TRBJ2-1	TRBD2	TRBV7-2	NA	CASSLVGTSERGEQFF	TGTGCCAGCAGCTTAGTGGGGACTAGCGAAAGAGGCGAGCAGTTCTTC
TRBJ2-1	NA	TRBV4-2	NA	CASSHHRDLSYNEQFF	TGTGCCAGCAGCCACCACCGGGACCTTTCCTACAATGAGCAGTTCTTC
TRBJ2-2	NA	TRBV28	NA	CATRKGGLNTGELFF	TGTGCCACCAGAAAGGGGGGGTTGAACACCGGGGAGCTGTTTTTT
TRBJ2-3	NA	TRBV7-6	once	CASNPRPARGRQGDTQYF	TGTGCCAGCAACCCTAGACCGGCCAGGGGCAGGCAAGGCGATACGCAGTATTTT
TRBJ2-5	TRBD1	TRBV5-5	NA	CASSGTGSKDETQYF	TGTGCCAGCAGCGGGACAGGGAGTAAAGATGAGACCCAGTACTTC
TRBJ2-7	TRBD2	TRBV12-3/TRBV12-4	few	CASSTSGPYEQYF	TGTGCCAGCAGTACTAGCGGTCCCTACGAGCAGTACTTC
TRBJ2-1	TRBD2	TRBV10-3	once	CAIGPSGRNEQFF	TGTGCCATCGGCCCTAGCGGGAGGAATGAGCAGTTCTTC
TRBJ1-2	TRBD1	TRBV7-2	NA	CASSRGGQGQSYGYTF	TGTGCCAGCAGCCGGGGAGGACAGGGACAAAGCTATGGCTACACCTTC
TRBJ2-1	NA	TRBV7-8	NA	CASSLSLAQNEQFF	TGTGCCAGCAGCTTAAGCCTAGCACAAAATGAGCAGTTCTTC
TRBJ2-7	NA	TRBV19	NA	CASSSRWSYEQYF	TGTGCCAGTAGTAGTAGATGGTCCTACGAGCAGTACTTC
TRBJ2-1	NA	TRBV6-2/TRBV6-3	once	CASREFSYNEQFF	TGTGCCAGCAGAGAGTTCTCCTACAATGAGCAGTTCTTC
TRBJ2-3	NA	TRBV29-1	NA	CSVVGFGYTDTQYF	TGCAGCGTCGTGGGCTTTGGGTACACAGATACGCAGTATTTT
TRBJ1-6	TRBD1	TRBV12-3/TRBV12-4	NA	CASSSWTGDHSPLHF	TGTGCCAGCAGTTCGTGGACAGGGGACCATTCACCCCTCCACTTT
TRBJ1-2	NA	TRBV28	few	CASSSPKNYGYTF	TGTGCCAGCAGTTCCCCCAAGAACTATGGCTACACCTTC
TRBJ2-1	NA	TRBV7-9	few	CASSFLASSYNEQFF	TGTGCCAGCAGCTTCTTAGCGAGTTCCTACAATGAGCAGTTCTTC
TRBJ2-3	TRBD2	TRBV7-9	NA	CASSLALGLAGGPGTDTQYF	TGTGCCAGCAGCTTAGCTCTGGGACTAGCGGGAGGGCCGGGCACAGATACGCAGTATTTT
TRBJ2-7	NA	TRBV29-1	few	CSVQASGMAGHNEQYF	TGCAGCGTCCAGGCGTCGGGGATGGCAGGGCACAATGAGCAGTACTTC
TRBJ2-7	NA	TRBV12-3/TRBV12-4	few	CASSLEGRSNEQYF	TGTGCCAGCAGTTTGGAGGGTCGGTCTAACGAGCAGTACTTC
TRBJ1-5	NA	TRBV30	NA	CAWSVARVRGNQPQHF	TGTGCCTGGAGTGTAGCCCGAGTGAGGGGTAATCAGCCCCAGCATTTT
TRBJ1-3	TRBD1	TRBV28	NA	CASSTGTVGGNTIYF	TGTGCCAGCAGCACTGGGACAGTGGGAGGAAACACCATATATTTT
TRBJ2-4	TRBD2	TRBV20-1	few	CSATQREPGGAKNIQYF	TGCAGTGCTACCCAGCGGGAGCCGGGAGGGGCCAAAAACATTCAGTACTTC
TRBJ1-4	TRBD1	TRBV2	few	CASSAQGATNEKLFF	TGTGCCAGCAGCGCTCAGGGGGCAACTAATGAAAAACTGTTTTTT
TRBJ2-7	TRBD1	TRBV15	once	CATSRTPGQGSYEQYF	TGTGCCACCAGCAGAACCCCGGGACAGGGGTCCTACGAGCAGTACTTC
TRBJ1-3	NA	TRBV18	few	CASSPPSGNTIYF	TGTGCCAGCTCACCACCATCCGGAAACACCATATATTTT
TRBJ2-3	NA	TRBV7-9	NA	CASSPTATDTQYF	TGTGCCAGCAGCCCGACGGCCACAGATACGCAGTATTTT
TRBJ2-1	TRBD2	TRBV29-1	NA	CSVEDLGTSLNEQFF	TGCAGCGTTGAAGATCTTGGGACTAGCTTGAATGAGCAGTTCTTC
TRBJ2-5	NA	TRBV12-3/TRBV12-4	NA	CASSLPSGSGQETQYF	TGTGCCAGCAGTTTACCCTCCGGCAGCGGCCAAGAGACCCAGTACTTC